This TCR beta chain was identified in a study of blood T cells in healthy people across ages. A J-beta primer mix and a sample-barcoded 5' primer were used in a second PCR of roughly 6 to 11 cycles. Via MiXCR, TCRdb re-called the 5' RACE reads, giving one row per CDR3 protein. The table records 1.8 million or so distinct CDR3 sequences, about two fifths of them present only once. This clonotype was detected only a few times. Its antigen is unknown. Every donor provided around 9.3 milliliters of peripheral blood. Isolated per sample were at least 7 million PBMCs. This CDR3 has 15 amino acids. Trimming pared 2 bases from V and 3 bases from J, leaving 13 bases between. Study observations and caveats: Older age coincided with a roughly linear decline in TCR beta diversity per million T cells.

The TCR sequence derives from a human donor in good health. The chain is built from TRBV12-3 or TRBV12-4 and TRBJ1-2, with D possibly being TRBD1 (6 bases). Sequencing used blood. In DNA form, the CDR3 reads TGTGCCAGCAGTTTAACAGGCAGGGGCTACTATGGCTACACCTTC. Its translation: CASSLTGRGYYGYTF.